Below are 10 T cell receptor beta chains sequenced from a single sample in a study of tumor-infiltrating lymphocytes in primary liver carcinoma. The investigators made TCR beta cDNA from 400 to 500 ng total RNA, using a constant-region primer. The TCR beta library was amplified through three nested multiplex PCR rounds in a modified ARM-PCR procedure. TRBV1-TRBV30 forward primers and a C-beta reverse primer were used in the first two PCR rounds, which each ran for ten to eleven cycles. TCRdb re-called the multiplex PCR reads through MiXCR, storing one row per CDR3 protein. The sample shows approximately 330,000 distinct CDR3 sequences, 65% of them seen only once. Unsorted whole blood yielded blood RNA, and germline DNA was extracted as well. Sequenced sample: peripheral blood. The receptors derive from a man aged 35-49 years with primary liver carcinoma and hepatitis B virus infection.

This clonotype came up many times. The rearrangement links TRBV6-1 to TRBJ2-4; TRBD2 is a possible D gene (6 bases). The V end lost 9 bases, the J end lost 0 bases, and 21 bases lay between the germline ends. Per the germline V gene, CDR1 is MNHNS and CDR2 is SASEGT. The CDR3 sequence is 17 residues long. In DNA form, the CDR3 reads TGTGCCAGTTCTTTAGCGGCCTCGGGGGTAGCCAAAAACATTCAGTACTTC. Protein: CASSLAASGVAKNIQYF.

A remark on this clonotype: The germline gene is not matched at one end of the junction; a read error may be the cause. The chain is built from TRBV11-2 and TRBJ2-7, with D hard to call. The CDR3 length is 15 residues. The germline V gene has CDR1 SGHAT and CDR2 FQNNGV. Here the CDR3 DNA reads TGTGCCAGCAGCTTAGGGTCAGGTCTGGTCTACAAGCAGTACTTC. Translating gives CASSLGSGLVYKQYF. The full variable domain, in which reference TRBV11-2 and TRBJ2-7 provide the parts outside the CDR3, is EAGVAQSPRYKIIEKRQSVAFWCNPISGHATLYWYQQILGQGPKLLIQFQNNGVVDDSQLPKDRFSAERLKGVDSTLKIQPAKLEDSAVYLCASSLGSGLVYKQYFGPGTRLTVT.

Note on this clonotype: A junction end diverges from the germline sequence, so it may reflect a read error. The V and J genes are TRBV4-2 and TRBJ2-1, with 7 bases identical to TRBD2. The germline gives CDR1 LGHNA, CDR2 YNFKEQ. CDR3 length: 15 residues. CDR3 sequence reads: CVSSARGGTDNEQFF. In nucleotides, the CDR3 is TGTGTCAGCAGCGCCCGGGGAGGGACGGACAATGAGCAGTTCTTC.

This clonotype appeared many times. The rearrangement links TRBV6-1 to TRBJ2-3; 8 bases agree with TRBD1. Germline CDR1 is MNHNS and CDR2 is SASEGT. The CDR3 is 12 residues long. Trimming cost V 7 bases and J 9 bases; bases outside gene matches: 6. The CDR3 region is CASTPGQGTQYF. CDR3 in DNA: TGTGCCAGCACCCCAGGACAGGGAACGCAGTATTTT.

Concerning this clonotype itself: At one end the junction does not follow the germline gene, possibly because of a read error. The chain couples TRBV11-2 to TRBJ1-1; 8 nucleotides align to TRBD1. The CDR3 loop spans 15 amino acids. Germline CDR1 reads SGHAT; CDR2 reads FQNNGV. The CDR3 is CVSSTGQGVGTEAFF. The CDR3 coding sequence is TGTGTCAGCAGCACTGGACAGGGAGTGGGAACTGAAGCTTTCTTT.

This clonotype was counted at least ten times. The gene calls are TRBV6-6 and TRBJ1-2; D might be TRBD1 (5 bases). The ends were cut back, 6 bases at V and 6 bases at J, with 17 bases in the middle. Germline values: CDR1 MNHNY, CDR2 SVGAGI (reference sequence). The CDR3 loop spans 14 amino acids. CDR3: CASSLLQGPNGYTF. The CDR3 coding sequence is TGTGCCAGCAGCCTACTCCAGGGACCGAATGGCTACACCTTC.

As regards this clonotype: A much larger clone lies one base from this, so it may be a read error. J is TRBJ2-1 and V is TRBV6-1; D might be TRBD1 (6 bases). V lost 11 bases, J lost 1 base, and 15 bases lay in between. Per germline, CDR1 MNHNS and CDR2 SASEGT. The CDR3 sequence is 14 residues long. CDR3 region: CALQGPGSYNEQFF. The CDR3 nucleotides read TGTGCCCTACAGGGACCAGGGTCCTACAATGAGCAGTTCTTC.

V usage is TRBV6-4 and J usage is TRBJ2-3; D uncertain. The V end lost 5 bases, the J end lost 3 bases, and 9 bases lay between the germline ends. The CDR3 is 13 amino acids. Germline values: CDR1 MRHNA, CDR2 SNTAGT. CDR3 in amino acids: CASSRSATDTQYF. The CDR3 DNA reads TGTGCCAGCAGTAGGAGTGCTACAGATACGCAGTATTTT.

Notes on this clonotype: This may be a read error: a much more frequent sequence differs by one nucleotide. This sequence joins TRBV10-1 and TRBJ2-5; possibly TRBD2 for D (6 bases). This CDR3 region has 13 residues. Deletions cut 6 bases from V and 9 bases from J, with 17 bases between. Germline V gene lookup returns CDR1 WNHNN and CDR2 SYGVQD (reference sequence). The chain's CDR3 is CASSGGRSEPQYF. CDR3 bases: TGCGCCAGCAGCGGGGGAAGATCTGAGCCCCAGTACTTC.

This clonotype was observed a handful of times. This chain joins TRBV7-9 and TRBJ1-3; the D gene is possibly TRBD1 (6 bases). The germline gives CDR1 SEHNR, CDR2 FQNEAQ (reference sequence). The V and J ends lost 10 bases and 8 bases respectively, with 15 bases between them. This CDR3 has 12 amino acids. CDR3 nucleotides: TGTGCCACTCTACAGGGTCGGGACACCATATATTTT. Translated: CATLQGRDTIYF.